The sequence of this T cell receptor beta chain was determined in a study of monozygotic twins with inflammatory bowel disease. Study-wide points: Researchers report that IBD patients shared fewer clonotypes with others than healthy twins, especially amid disease activity. Patient-specific immunosuppressive treatments may have made repertoires more variable.

Two rounds of nested PCR, of around 16 and 10 cycles, were run on TCRalpha and TCRbeta cDNA. TCRdb reworked the 5' RACE reads into one entry per CDR3 protein, no DNA. The sample yields about 380,000 distinct CDR3 sequences, of which the top ten take up approximately 2.4%. Regarding this clonotype: The antigen is undetermined.

The sequenced sample was blood. This TCR derives from a human donor with ulcerative colitis or Crohn's disease, or a healthy co-twin of an affected twin (not recorded which).

CDR3 amino acids: CASASWNRGYSPLHF. V gene TRBV6-1 combines with J gene TRBJ1-6; TCRdb calls TRBD1, which cannot be checked without DNA. CDR1 MNHNS and CDR2 SASEGT come from the germline V gene. The CDR3 consists of 15 residues.